What follows describes a single T cell receptor (beta chain). Repertoires were generated with immunoSEQ multiplex PCR, while TCRdb's copy carries only in-frame clones and drops some. This sample has tens of thousands of clones, with about four fifths found just once. Germline CDR1 and CDR2: SGHNT and YENEEA. With 1 base removed from V and 4 bases from J, the gap between germline ends came to 1 base. The CDR3 totals 11 residues. The record originates from a study of radiotherapy plus CTLA-4 blockade in lung cancer. The receptor comes from a human donor with non-small cell lung cancer that progressed on radiotherapy plus ipilimumab. The chain joins TRBV11-3 to TRBJ2-5; no clear D. The sample was peripheral blood, taken from a patient treated with radiotherapy plus ipilimumab. DNA of the CDR3: TGTGCCAGCAGCTTAGGAGAGACCCAGTACTTC. It is translated as CASSLGETQYF.